This T cell receptor beta chain was captured by sequencing in a study of CD8+ T cells in alopecia areata. This clone was observed a few times. The antigen is unknown. Treatment of the sample: oral pan-JAK inhibitor, 5-10 mg twice daily. Samples from alopecia areata patients were lesional scalp punch biopsies and peripheral blood. Investigators isolated RNA and reverse transcribed it into cDNA to act as the sequencing template. Profiled with immunoSEQ multiplex PCR; TCRdb holds only in-frame clones, not every one. The profile shows 150,000 to 200,000 clones, roughly 46% of them singletons. The CDR3 contains 15 residues. Germline loops: CDR1 LNHNV, CDR2 YYDKDF (reference sequence). V lost 4 bases, J lost 10 bases, and 20 bases lay in between. Findings and limits, study-wide: Among the 100 top clones, expanded CD8+ clones, like scalp clonality, were significantly decreased by tofacitinib.

The genes are TRBV15 and TRBJ2-1; D possibly corresponds to TRBD2 (5 bases). This receptor was identified in a human donor with alopecia areata. Sequencing was performed on CD8+ T cells sorted from blood, taken around week 53, from a patient treated with tofacitinib. The CDR3 nucleotides read TGTGCCACCAGCATACCTACGTCCCTATCGGGAGAGCAGTTCTTC. Amino acid sequence: CATSIPTSLSGEQFF.